This T cell receptor (beta chain) was observed in a study of PD-L1 blockade in urothelial cancer. The table came from immunoSEQ multiplex PCR; TCRdb's copy has only in-frame clones and leaves some out. The sample carries about 74,000 clones, 80% to 85% recorded once. Germline CDR1 and CDR2: MNHEY and SMNVEV (reference sequence). J was trimmed by 2 bases and V by 6 bases; bases with no gene match: 10. The CDR3 consists of 16 residues. The sequence came from a man between 65 and 85 years old with urothelial cancer. The chain uses TRBV27 and TRBJ2-3; 8 bases are shared with TRBD2. The sequenced sample was PBMCs, obtained around atezolizumab (anti-PD-L1) treatment. CDR3 sequence reads: CASRPDGTRYTDTQYF. The CDR3 DNA is TGTGCCAGCAGGCCCGACGGGACTAGATACACAGATACGCAGTATTTT.